This is a list of T cell receptor beta chains from one sample in a study of blood T cell repertoires in COVID-19. TCRdb keeps only in-frame clones here, not all; method: immunoSEQ multiplex PCR. The sample yields 130,000 or so clones, approximately 81% seen once. The sequencing input was peripheral blood. The receptors originated from a woman aged 55-70 years with active or convalescent COVID-19. The CDR3 runs from the conserved cysteine through the conserved F or W. D genes are given only for firm matches. Rows give clone size only sometimes, using once, few, many, or a class for an expanded clone.

.,.,TRBV9,TRBJ2-7,CASSAGRASAYEQYF,TGTGCCAGCAGCGCCGGTCGGGCTAGCGCCTACGAGCAGTACTTC
.,TRBD1,TRBV10-3,TRBJ2-2,CAILGQGSTGELFF,TGTGCCATCCTTGGACAGGGGAGCACCGGGGAGCTGTTTTTT
.,.,TRBV28,TRBJ1-4,CASSLGLGSIDEKLFF,TGTGCCAGCAGCCTAGGACTCGGGAGTATTGATGAAAAACTGTTTTTT
.,TRBD1,TRBV10-3,TRBJ2-7,CAISPGQDNYEQYF,TGTGCCATCAGTCCGGGACAGGATAACTACGAGCAGTACTTC
few,.,TRBV14,TRBJ1-3,CASSEEHHPSGNTIYF,TGTGCCAGCAGCGAAGAACACCACCCATCTGGAAACACCATATATTTT
.,TRBD1,TRBV5-8,TRBJ1-2,CASSSDRGVGYTF,TGTGCCAGCAGCTCGGACAGGGGGGTTGGCTACACCTTC
.,TRBD1,TRBV19,TRBJ1-2,CASSIVGTDGYTF,TGTGCCAGTAGTATAGTGGGGACAGATGGCTACACCTTC
.,TRBD2,TRBV28,TRBJ2-3,CASSMAGGFTDTQYF,TGTGCCAGTTCCATGGCGGGAGGGTTCACAGATACGCAGTATTTT
few,.,TRBV20-1,TRBJ1-5,CSASEGMREQPQHF,TGCAGTGCTAGTGAGGGTATGAGGGAGCAGCCCCAGCATTTT
few,.,TRBV6-1,TRBJ1-2,CASSEDIYGYTF,TGTGCCAGCAGTGAGGACATCTACGGCTACACCTTC
.,TRBD1,TRBV29-1,TRBJ1-1,CSSDGPLTGGYTEAFF,TGCAGCTCTGATGGGCCCCTGACAGGGGGCTACACTGAAGCTTTCTTT
.,.,TRBV28,TRBJ1-1,CASSILRTEAFF,TGTGCCAGCAGTATCCTCCGTACTGAAGCTTTCTTT
.,.,TRBV2,TRBJ1-4,CASSESPEWRGGKLFF,TGTGCCAGCAGTGAATCCCCCGAATGGCGGGGAGGAAAACTGTTTTTT
few,.,TRBV5-4,TRBJ2-7,CASSLRDNSYEQYF,TGTGCCAGCAGCTTACGCGACAACTCCTACGAGCAGTACTTC
.,.,TRBV11-2,TRBJ1-2,CASSQFPGWVYGYTF,TGTGCCAGCAGCCAATTTCCGGGATGGGTCTATGGCTACACCTTC
.,TRBD1,TRBV19,TRBJ2-2,CASSPRDREDAGELFF,TGTGCCAGTAGTCCCAGGGACAGGGAGGACGCCGGGGAGCTGTTTTTT
.,.,TRBV28,TRBJ1-5,CASSKRGNQPQHF,TGTGCCAGCAGCAAAAGGGGGAATCAGCCCCAGCATTTT
.,TRBD2,TRBV4-3,TRBJ2-1,CASSLRGGNEQFF,TGCGCCAGCAGCCTCCGGGGAGGGAATGAGCAGTTCTTC
.,TRBD2,TRBV15,TRBJ2-1,CATSREVSGRVIYNEQFF,TGTGCCACCAGCAGAGAAGTCAGCGGGAGAGTCATCTACAATGAGCAGTTCTTC
once,TRBD1,TRBV24-1,TRBJ1-2,CATSDPTGAGGYTF,TGTGCCACCAGTGATCCAACAGGGGCGGGCGGCTACACCTTC
.,TRBD1,TRBV2,TRBJ1-2,CASSEVAGGYGYTF,TGTGCCAGCAGTGAAGTCGCAGGGGGCTATGGCTACACCTTC
.,TRBD1,TRBV6-6,TRBJ2-1,CASSRTGDGYNEQFF,TGTGCCAGCAGCCGGACAGGGGACGGCTACAATGAGCAGTTCTTC
.,TRBD1,TRBV27,TRBJ1-1,CASSFRPGTGGIEAFF,TGTGCCAGCAGTTTTCGTCCCGGGACAGGGGGGATTGAAGCTTTCTTT
.,TRBD1,TRBV28,TRBJ2-5,CASRLSRGFRSETQYF,TGTGCCAGCAGACTTTCCAGGGGGTTCCGGTCGGAGACCCAGTACTTC
.,TRBD1,TRBV28,TRBJ2-4,CASSDTGGIAKNIQYF,TGTGCCAGCAGTGACACAGGGGGGATAGCCAAAAACATTCAGTACTTC
.,TRBD2,TRBV2,TRBJ2-5,CASSGLAGVETQYF,TGTGCCAGCAGCGGACTAGCGGGGGTAGAGACCCAGTACTTC
few,.,TRBV11-2,TRBJ1-1,CASSLGTDTEAFF,TGTGCCAGCAGCTTAGGGACAGACACTGAAGCTTTCTTT
.,TRBD1,TRBV28,TRBJ1-6,CASRKTGLSPLHF,TGTGCCAGCAGGAAGACAGGGCTTTCACCCCTCCACTTT
.,.,TRBV2,TRBJ2-3,CASSEGGATDTQYF,TGTGCCAGCAGTGAGGGCGGGGCCACAGATACGCAGTATTTT
.,TRBD1,TRBV5-1,TRBJ2-1,CASTLDRGHDNEQFF,TGCGCCAGCACCCTAGACAGGGGGCATGACAATGAGCAGTTCTTC
.,TRBD1,TRBV23-1,TRBJ1-5,CASSHLTGQNQPQHF,TGCGCCAGCAGTCATCTGACGGGACAGAATCAGCCCCAGCATTTT
.,.,TRBV5-1,TRBJ2-3,CASSLEVGGTDTQYF,TGCGCCAGCAGCTTGGAGGTCGGAGGCACAGATACGCAGTATTTT
.,TRBD1,TRBV24-1,TRBJ1-5,CATIRTGGYNQPQHF,TGTGCCACCATTAGGACAGGGGGCTACAATCAGCCCCAGCATTTT
.,TRBD1,TRBV6-5,TRBJ1-5,CASSGQGRQPQHF,TGTGCCAGCAGCGGACAGGGGAGGCAGCCCCAGCATTTT
.,.,TRBV7-2,TRBJ2-3,CASSWAGGGGDTQYF,TGTGCCAGCAGTTGGGCTGGAGGGGGCGGAGATACGCAGTATTTT
.,.,TRBV4-1,TRBJ1-2,CASSQDRSPDGYTF,TGCGCCAGCAGCCAAGACCGATCTCCGGATGGCTACACCTTC
.,.,TRBV4-2,TRBJ1-1,CASSQEERGSTEAFF,TGTGCCAGCAGCCAAGAGGAGCGTGGGTCCACTGAAGCTTTCTTT
.,TRBD1,TRBV5-4,TRBJ1-6,CASSIRDRDSPLHF,TGTGCCAGCAGCATCCGGGACAGGGATTCACCCCTCCACTTT
.,.,TRBV4-3,TRBJ1-1,CASSQDFSGQRAEAFF,TGCGCCAGCAGCCAAGATTTCAGTGGACAGAGGGCTGAAGCTTTCTTT
few,.,TRBV10-3,TRBJ2-3,CAISVARARARGTDTQYF,TGTGCCATCAGTGTAGCTCGGGCGAGGGCCCGGGGCACAGATACGCAGTATTTT
.,TRBD2,TRBV6-2/TRBV6-3,TRBJ2-3,CASSPMPRTSGDTDTQYF,TGTGCCAGCAGTCCAATGCCAAGGACTAGCGGGGACACAGATACGCAGTATTTT
.,.,TRBV14,TRBJ2-3,CASSQPRGGMRDTQYF,TGTGCCAGCAGCCAACCCCGAGGAGGTATGAGAGATACGCAGTATTTT
.,.,TRBV4-1,TRBJ1-1,CASRRGPMNTEAFF,TGCGCCAGCAGGCGGGGACCGATGAACACTGAAGCTTTCTTT
.,.,TRBV28,TRBJ2-1,CASSPRGSYNEQFF,TGTGCCAGCAGTCCCAGGGGTAGCTACAATGAGCAGTTCTTC
.,TRBD2,TRBV4-1,TRBJ2-3,CASSQDTGGFTDTQYF,TGCGCCAGCAGCCAAGATACGGGGGGGTTCACAGATACGCAGTATTTT
.,.,TRBV5-1,TRBJ2-6,CASSFSVSGANVLTF,TGCGCCAGCAGCTTCTCAGTCTCTGGGGCCAACGTCCTGACTTTC
.,.,TRBV11-2,TRBJ2-1,CASSLEQGRKQFF,TGTGCCAGCAGCTTAGAACAGGGTCGTAAGCAGTTCTTC
.,TRBD1,TRBV5-1,TRBJ1-1,CASSFGAGGSSEAFF,TGCGCCAGCAGCTTTGGGGCAGGGGGGTCGAGTGAAGCTTTCTTT
few,TRBD2,TRBV24-1,TRBJ2-2,CATSLRGGQDTGELFF,TGTGCCACCAGTTTGCGGGGGGGCCAGGACACCGGGGAGCTGTTTTTT
.,TRBD1,TRBV6-5,TRBJ1-1,CASSLTGAGNTEAFF,TGTGCCAGCAGTCTAACAGGGGCCGGAAACACTGAAGCTTTCTTT
few,.,TRBV27,TRBJ1-5,CASSLRLGPSNQPQHF,TGTGCCAGCAGTTTACGGCTGGGCCCTAGCAATCAGCCCCAGCATTTT
.,TRBD1,TRBV19,TRBJ1-6,CASSIGQGFSPLHF,TGTGCCAGTAGTATAGGACAGGGGTTTTCACCCCTCCACTTT
.,TRBD2,TRBV19,TRBJ2-3,CASSMGLVSPDTQYF,TGTGCCAGTAGTATGGGACTAGTCAGCCCAGATACGCAGTATTTT